Listed here are 18 T cell receptor beta chains from one sample, sequenced in a study of post-analysis software for immune sequencing data. Points from the study as a whole: Four or five TRBV segments, TRBV5-6, TRBV5-1 and TRBV20-1 among them, were found more frequent in patients than controls.

The authors incorporated unique molecular identifiers into the TCR beta cDNA libraries. In TCRdb, the PCR reads were re-called with MiXCR into one record per CDR3 protein. The sample has about 380,000 distinct CDR3 sequences, less than 40% seen once. Their antigens remain unidentified. The sequenced sample was blood. The receptors were gathered from a girl under 18 with multiple sclerosis.

This clonotype was seen only a few times. The J gene is TRBJ2-5, the V gene TRBV5-6, with D perhaps TRBD1 (6 bases). Trimming took off 0 bases at V and 2 bases at J, with 8 bases between the two ends. The CDR3 contains 14 residues. Looked up from germline, CDR1 is SGHDT and CDR2 is YYEEEE. CDR3 amino acids: CASSLAQGQETQYF. The CDR3 DNA follows: TGTGCCAGCAGCTTGGCCCAGGGGCAAGAGACCCAGTACTTC.

This clonotype was picked up a small number of times. This sequence joins TRBV12-3 or TRBV12-4 and TRBJ1-2; D unresolved. The CDR3 spans 12 residues. Trimming shortened V by 6 bases and J by 6 bases, and 11 bases separated the two germline ends. The CDR3 nucleotides are TGTGCCAGCAGCCCCCCGGGCGATGGCTACACCTTC. Translated: CASSPPGDGYTF.

The rearrangement links TRBV20-1 to TRBJ1-5; tentative D call: TRBD1 (5 bases). Germline V lookup: CDR1 DFQATT, CDR2 SNEGSKA (reference sequence). V lost 1 base, J lost 3 bases, and 16 bases lay in between. There are 16 residues in the CDR3. CDR3 nucleotide sequence: TGCAGTGCTAGAGGGCTCAGGGAGAACCTCAATCAGCCCCAGCATTTT. Translated: CSARGLRENLNQPQHF.

V gene TRBV12-3 or TRBV12-4 combines with J gene TRBJ1-6; 7 bases map to TRBD1. The CDR3 totals 15 residues. J gave up 5 bases and V 5 bases, and 6 bases lay outside the gene matches. Here the CDR3 DNA reads TGTGCCAGCAGTCGGCAGGGGGGGAATAATTCACCCCTCCACTTT. Translated, it gives CASSRQGGNNSPLHF.

The gene calls are TRBV7-9 and TRBJ1-2, with D possibly TRBD1 on 6 matching bases. The length of the CDR3 is 15 residues. Germline V gene sequence: CDR1 SEHNR, CDR2 FQNEAQ (reference sequence). The V and J ends lost 1 base and 6 bases respectively, with 15 bases between them. CDR3 sequence reads: CASSLGGTRLNGYTF. For the CDR3, the DNA is TGTGCCAGCAGCTTAGGAGGGACAAGGTTGAATGGCTACACCTTC.

The chain is built from TRBV7-2 and TRBJ2-1; unclear D gene. V gave up 5 bases and J gave up 0 bases, with 11 bases separating them. This CDR3 has 15 amino acids. The germline CDR1 and CDR2 sequences are SGHTA and FQGNSA. CDR3 residues: CASSQTTNSYNEQFF. In DNA form, the CDR3 reads TGTGCCAGCAGCCAGACGACAAACTCCTACAATGAGCAGTTCTTC.

The chain employs TRBV7-2 and TRBJ1-6, with 7 bases identical to TRBD1. Per the germline V gene, CDR1 is SGHTA and CDR2 is FQGNSA. This CDR3 spans 15 amino acids. Trimming at V came to 5 bases and at J to 7 bases, leaving 8 bases not matched to a gene. In DNA form, the CDR3 reads TGTGCCAGCAGCCTGGTCGCAGGGGGGAATTCACCCCTCCACTTT. Protein: CASSLVAGGNSPLHF.

CDR3 in DNA: TGCAGCGCCAAAGGTGGAAACTACGAGCAGTACTTC. Encoded protein: CSAKGGNYEQYF. V gene TRBV29-1 combines with J gene TRBJ2-5; D is ambiguous. The DNA end is a closer match to TRBJ2-7, so the J assignment may be wrong. The germline V gene encodes CDR1 SQVTM and CDR2 ANQGSEA. The length of the CDR3 is 12 residues.

This clonotype showed up just a few times. This chain connects TRBV6-1 to TRBJ1-2, with 8 bases that match TRBD1. Unmatched junction bases numbered 12, after V lost 7 bases and J lost 5 bases. The V gene's germline CDR1 is MNHNS and CDR2 SASEGT. This CDR3 is 15 amino acids long. DNA of the CDR3: TGTGCCAGCAAACAAGCGACAGGGGTCCTTTATGGCTACACCTTC. It is translated as CASKQATGVLYGYTF.

As DNA, the CDR3 is TGTGCCAGCAGCGCCGACAGGGGCGAGCAGTACTTC. This sequence encodes CASSADRGEQYF. The genes are TRBV21-1 and TRBJ2-5; TRBD1, as called in the table, went unchecked against the DNA. Matching the DNA end better, TRBJ2-7 makes the J call doubtful. TRBV21-1 is a pseudogene locus. This CDR3 region has 12 residues.

V is TRBV7-9 and J is TRBJ2-1; tentatively, D is TRBD1 or TRBD2 (5 bases each). The CDR3 is 14 residues long. Germline-derived CDR1 and CDR2 are SEHNR and FQNEAQ (reference sequence). V dropped 6 bases and J dropped 5 bases, with 14 bases sitting between them. CDR3 sequence reads: CASRPSGPHNEQFF. Written as DNA, the CDR3 is TGTGCCAGCAGACCTTCGGGGCCGCACAATGAGCAGTTCTTC.

J is TRBJ2-4 and V is TRBV6-4; D is tentatively TRBD1 or TRBD2 (5 bases each). The CDR3 extends over 15 amino acids. The V gene lost 3 bases and the J gene lost 8 bases, with 17 bases spanning the gap. The germline V gene encodes CDR1 MRHNA and CDR2 SNTAGT. CDR3 nucleotide sequence: TGTGCCAGCAGTGAGAGAGGGGACCCGCGGGACATTCAGTACTTC. Its protein is CASSERGDPRDIQYF.

A word on this clonotype: One end of the junction is discordant with germline, which a read error may explain. CDR3: CASSTIHTNIEYF. The CDR3 DNA reads as TGCGCCAGCAGCACGATACACACGAACATTGAGTACTTC. This chain joins TRBV5-1 and TRBJ2-4; D is unclear. The V gene's germline CDR1 is SGHRS and CDR2 YFSETQ. This CDR3 contains 13 residues.

The chain combines TRBV15 with TRBJ1-6; D remains unclear. CDR1 and CDR2 (germline): LNHNV, YYDKDF (reference sequence). This CDR3 spans 15 amino acids. V was pared by 8 bases and J by 5 bases, with 16 bases between. The CDR3 protein is CATQPQRPNNSPLHF. CDR3 coding DNA: TGTGCCACCCAGCCTCAGAGGCCGAATAATTCACCCCTCCACTTT.

The chain recombines TRBV29-1 with TRBJ2-7; possibly TRBD2 for D (6 bases). The germline V and J ends were trimmed by 1 base and 2 bases, with 12 bases remaining between them. CDR3 size: 14 residues. Germline assignment: CDR1 SQVTM and CDR2 ANQGSEA. The CDR3 sequence is CSVEGREPPYEQYF. CDR3 coding DNA: TGCAGCGTTGAAGGGAGGGAGCCTCCCTACGAGCAGTACTTC.

This clonotype was seen only a few times. J is TRBJ1-6 and V is TRBV4-1, with 8 positions matching TRBD1. This CDR3 has 15 residues. Trimming at V came to 0 bases and at J to 8 bases, leaving 3 bases not matched to a gene. Germline V gene lookup returns CDR1 MGHRA and CDR2 YSYEKL. CDR3: CASSQEQGAYSPLHF. The CDR3 coding sequence is TGCGCCAGCAGCCAAGAGCAGGGGGCTTATTCACCCCTCCACTTT.

A word on this clonotype: A read error may produce the germline difference seen at one junction end. V gene TRBV7-9 combines with J gene TRBJ1-2; no clear D gene. This CDR3 is built from 14 residues. Germline V gives CDR1 SEHNR, CDR2 FQNEAQ (reference sequence). DNA of the CDR3: TGTGCCAGCAGCTTAGAGTCTCTCCCCTATGGCCACACCTTC. This codes for CASSLESLPYGHTF.

V is TRBV7-2 and J is TRBJ1-4; D uncertain. The CDR3 runs to 15 residues. The V end lost 3 bases, the J end lost 3 bases, and 11 bases lay between the germline ends. In germline, CDR1 is SGHTA, CDR2 FQGNSA. The CDR3 nucleotides are TGTGCCAGCAGCTTCCGGAAGGGTGCTAATGAAAAACTGTTTTTT. This gives the protein CASSFRKGANEKLFF.